This T cell receptor beta chain was sequenced in a study of CD8 T cells in ankylosing spondylitis. Using quantitative 5'-RACE with molecular barcodes, the authors made TCR beta libraries. TCRdb reprocessed the 5' RACE reads via MiXCR and lists one record per CDR3 protein. The sample lists approximately 110,000 distinct CDR3 sequences, nearly 25% occurring once. Comments on this clonotype: Its target is not known.

Findings and caveats of the study: Previous work reported some of these motif variants in the synovial fluid and blood of reactive arthritis. Disease-associated clones were reportedly significantly overrepresented in matched ankylosing spondylitis synovial fluid.

Sample: synovial fluid, either unsorted or a sorted T cell fraction (not recorded which). This receptor was taken from a male donor with ankylosing spondylitis.

CDR3 residues: CASSLGAADYGYTF. CDR3 bases: TGCGCCAGCAGCTTGGGGGCAGCCGACTATGGCTACACCTTC. V is TRBV5-1 and J is TRBJ1-2; D is ambiguous. V was shortened by 0 bases and J by 3 bases, with 9 bases between the two germline ends. The germline CDR1 and CDR2 sequences are SGHRS and YFSETQ. The CDR3 totals 14 residues.